These 12 T cell receptor beta chains originate from one sample sequenced in a study of a mutant IDH1 vaccine in newly diagnosed glioma. Measured with immunoSEQ multiplex PCR; TCRdb has only the in-frame clones, and not every one. The data contain about 66,000 clones, 65% to 90% of them singletons. This sample's time point: baseline, week 1 (first vaccination visit). The treatment was: pre-vaccination baseline after standard-of-care therapy. The source material was PBMCs, sampled from a glioma patient treated with radiotherapy, temozolomide or both. The receptor source for this set is a young man with glioma.

The V gene is TRBV4-1, the J gene TRBJ1-6, with D perhaps matching TRBD1 (6 bases). The CDR3 totals 16 residues. Germline CDR1 and CDR2: MGHRA and YSYEKL. V dropped 1 base and J dropped 6 bases, with 13 bases sitting between them. CDR3 amino acids: CASSQGRQERNSPLHF. As DNA, the CDR3 is TGCGCCAGCAGCCAAGGCAGACAGGAGCGTAATTCACCCCTCCACTTT.

The genes are TRBV9 and TRBJ2-7, with 7 bases lining up with TRBD1. The V segment lost 2 bases and the J segment 7 bases; nucleotides outside the gene matches: 12. The germline V gene has CDR1 SGDLS and CDR2 YYNGEE. CDR3 size: 15 residues. The CDR3: CASSVSDRAIGEQYF. CDR3 sequence (DNA): TGTGCCAGCAGCGTGAGCGACAGGGCCATTGGGGAGCAGTACTTC. The variable domain in full, with the rest retrieved from reference TRBV9 and TRBJ2-7, is DSGVTQTPKHLITATGQRVTLRCSPRSGDLSVYWYQQSLDQGLQFLIQYYNGEERAKGNILERFSAQQFPDLHSELNLSSLELGDSALYFCASSVSDRAIGEQYFGPGTRLTVT.

V gene TRBV2 combines with J gene TRBJ2-1, with D possibly being TRBD2 (6 bases). The length of the CDR3 is 17 residues. Germline-derived CDR1 and CDR2 are SNHLY and FYNNEI. V gave up 6 bases and J gave up 3 bases, with 21 bases separating them. The CDR3 reads CASSLREQGLSYNEQFF. The CDR3 DNA sequence: TGTGCCAGCAGCCTAAGAGAGCAGGGACTCAGCTACAATGAGCAGTTCTTC.

Details on this clone: One junction end disagrees with the germline gene, perhaps due to a read error. This chain connects TRBV6-1 to TRBJ1-2, with D unresolved. The germline gives CDR1 MNHNS, CDR2 SASEGT. This CDR3 is built from 15 residues. The CDR3 loop is CASGERRKLNYGYTF. Written as DNA, the CDR3 is TGTGCCAGCGGTGAGAGGCGAAAGCTGAACTATGGCTACACCTTC.

The gene calls are TRBV4-3 and TRBJ2-7; D is ambiguous. Germline CDR1 and CDR2: LGHNA and YSLEER. CDR3 size: 14 residues. The V end lost 0 bases, the J end lost 2 bases, and 8 bases lay between the germline ends. The CDR3 DNA follows: TGCGCCAGCAGCCAAGAGTCGGGTCCCTACGAGCAGTACTTC. Its protein is CASSQESGPYEQYF.

The J gene is TRBJ1-2, the V gene TRBV19; TRBD1 agrees at 7 bases. The CDR3 is 14 amino acids. Germline V CDR1 and CDR2: LNHDA, SQIVND (reference sequence). V shed 0 bases, J shed 4 bases, and the junction held 2 bases outside the gene matches. This CDR3 is CASSIDDRAYGYTF. As DNA, the CDR3 is TGTGCCAGTAGTATAGACGACAGGGCCTATGGCTACACCTTC. Based on the CDR3 plus reference TRBV19 and TRBJ1-2, the full variable domain is DGGITQSPKYLFRKEGQNVTLSCEQNLNHDAMYWYRQDPGQGLRLIYYSQIVNDFQKGDIAEGYSVSREKKESFPLTVTSAQKNPTAFYLCASSIDDRAYGYTFGSGTRLTVV.

The chain couples TRBV29-1 to TRBJ2-1, with 10 bases fitting TRBD2. The CDR3 has 13 amino acids. The germline gives CDR1 SQVTM, CDR2 ANQGSEA. V shed 7 bases and J 8 bases; nucleotides not matched to a gene: 8. CDR3 DNA sequence: TGCAGCGCCCGAGCGGGGGGGAGGGATGAGCAGTTCTTC. Protein product: CSARAGGRDEQFF.

The gene calls are TRBV28 and TRBJ1-2; TRBD1 might be the D (6 bases). CDR1 MDHEN and CDR2 SYDVKM come from the germline V gene. CDR3 size: 16 residues. The V end lost 5 bases, the J end lost 3 bases, and 19 bases lay between the germline ends. CDR3: CASSLHPTGSDYGYTF. The CDR3 DNA is TGTGCCAGCAGTCTTCACCCCACAGGGTCCGACTATGGCTACACCTTC.

The chain couples TRBV4-1 to TRBJ2-1, with TRBD2 matching 14 bases. The CDR3 has 17 amino acids. With 1 base clipped from V and 5 bases from J, the junction kept 4 bases outside the gene matches. CDR1 is MGHRA and CDR2 is YSYEKL in the germline V gene. CDR3 bases: TGCGCCAGCAGCCAAGCCTGGGGACTAGCGGGGGACAATGAGCAGTTCTTC. Amino acids: CASSQAWGLAGDNEQFF.

Details on this clone: In this CDR3 the conserved last residue, phenylalanine or tryptophan, is missing, so a read error is likely. This chain uses TRBV18 with TRBJ1-3, with 9 bases fitting TRBD1. Trimming cost V 3 bases and J 0 bases; bases outside gene matches: 6. The germline gives CDR1 KGHSH, CDR2 LQKENI. CDR3 length: 17 residues. The CDR3 loop is CASSPPGTGNSGNTIYL. The CDR3 nucleotides read TGTGCCAGCTCACCTCCCGGGACAGGGAACTCTGGAAACACCATATATCTT.

In its sample, this clone was seen a few times. The CDR3, as DNA: TGCAGCGTTGATTTCCGGGACGCCCACACTGAAGCTTTCTTT. This gives the protein CSVDFRDAHTEAFF. V and J are TRBV29-1 and TRBJ1-1; D might be TRBD1 (5 bases). Germline CDR1 SQVTM, CDR2 ANQGSEA. This CDR3 is built from 14 residues. V lost 3 bases and J lost 3, with 14 bases in between.

This clone was observed once. The chain links TRBV5-1 to TRBJ2-3; 9 bases are shared with TRBD2. The CDR3 has 17 amino acids. CDR1 and CDR2 (germline): SGHRS, YFSETQ. V shed 5 bases, J shed 0 bases, and the junction held 10 bases outside the gene matches. The CDR3 bases are TGCGCCAGCAGTCTAGTCGCTAGCGGGACTAGCACAGATACGCAGTATTTT. Amino acids: CASSLVASGTSTDTQYF.